These T cell receptor beta chains were read from a single sample in a study of CXCR3-negative and CXCR3-positive naive CD8 T cells. TCRdb re-called the 5' RACE reads; every CDR3 protein appears as one record, without DNA. The sample's table shows 65,000 to 85,000 distinct CDR3 sequences. The sequenced sample was naive CXCR3- CD8+ T cells from blood. These receptor sequences come from a human donor in good health. Some clones in this sample may be carry-over from other donors' samples. Each CDR3 is given with its conserved first and last residue. Each record gives: J gene, V gene, clone size, CDR3 protein. The size entry is marked missing in some rows and otherwise reads once, few, many or a size class.

TRBJ2-2 TRBV29-1 NA CSVEAGGYTGELFF
TRBJ2-1 TRBV15 NA CATSRVWDEQFF
TRBJ2-4 TRBV12-3/TRBV12-4 NA CASSLLGAGTKNIKYF
TRBJ2-7 TRBV29-1 NA CSVTPGGTTAYEQYF
TRBJ2-1 TRBV29-1 NA CSVVKVSGVYNEQFF
TRBJ2-1 TRBV28 NA CASSYWDEQFF
TRBJ2-1 TRBV19 NA CASSIFTSGEEQFF
TRBJ2-5 TRBV29-1 NA CSVQLAGLETQYF
TRBJ2-1 TRBV19 NA CASSPARGYEQFF
TRBJ2-1 TRBV5-1 NA CASSPVQGSYNEQFF
TRBJ2-7 TRBV4-1 NA CASSQGLADYEQYF
TRBJ2-7 TRBV28 NA CASSQYNSGGPYEQYF
TRBJ2-1 TRBV7-6 NA CASSLPGAAPGNEQFF
TRBJ2-5 TRBV4-3 NA CASSQVMTSPQETQYF
TRBJ1-1 TRBV29-1 NA CSVCREMNTEAFF
TRBJ2-3 TRBV29-1 NA CSVDGLAVTDTQYF
TRBJ2-5 TRBV20-1 NA CSARALGLETQYF
TRBJ2-3 TRBV11-3 NA CASSPGGGSGTDTQYF
TRBJ2-1 TRBV3-1 NA CASSLRLAGAYNEQFF
TRBJ2-1 TRBV13 NA CASSPPRGEQFF
TRBJ2-1 TRBV15 NA CASGGRGSYNEQFF
TRBJ1-2 TRBV7-4 NA CASSLLLFHKSIGYTF
TRBJ2-7 TRBV2 NA CASEGPTAYEQYF
TRBJ1-5 TRBV19 medium-sized CASRKPAIDQPQHF
TRBJ1-1 TRBV5-1 NA CASQGGNTEAFF
TRBJ2-7 TRBV27 NA CASRIGTPHYEQYF
TRBJ2-4 TRBV5-1 NA CASSSRTGGDLAKNIQYF
TRBJ2-7 TRBV20-1 NA CSAKDTRSYEQYF
TRBJ2-7 TRBV28 NA CASRWTGAFSYEQYF
TRBJ2-1 TRBV7-9 NA CASSLTAEFEQFF
TRBJ2-7 TRBV5-6 NA CASSLARADEQYF
TRBJ2-7 TRBV20-1 NA CSARVMVAGGYEQYF
TRBJ1-3 TRBV7-6 NA CASGEGLISGNTIYF
TRBJ1-5 TRBV5-5 NA CASTLGPGDQPQHF
TRBJ2-7 TRBV4-1 NA CASSQDRGVNEQYF
TRBJ2-7 TRBV27 NA CASSPLRSYEQYF
TRBJ1-3 TRBV4-3 NA CASSQGDRAGNTIYF
TRBJ1-1 TRBV7-3 NA CASSWSARDTEAFF
TRBJ1-1 TRBV25-1 NA CASSELYLGGSEAFF
TRBJ2-4 TRBV28 NA CASSLAGFGSNIQYF
TRBJ2-3 TRBV7-3 NA CASGIHSTDTQYF
TRBJ1-6 TRBV6-2/TRBV6-3 NA CASSYPDIYNSPLHF
TRBJ1-4 TRBV5-5 NA CASSLGGRDGRNEKLFF
TRBJ1-1 TRBV29-1 NA CSVEAGQAPENTEAFF
TRBJ1-5 TRBV15 NA CATSSLTPNQPQHF